This TCR beta chain was sequenced during a study of cytomegalovirus exposure and HLA in healthy donors. A multiplex PCR was run with 60 Vbeta primers and 13 Jbeta primers. Sequencing was performed with immunoSEQ multiplex PCR; in TCRdb, only in-frame clones are kept and a portion is missing. The sample lists more than 95,000 clones, over 65% occurring once. Regarding the study as a whole: Reportedly, HLA-A and HLA-B alleles of most subjects were accurately predicted from TCR beta.

Donors were nominally healthy when sampled, though unrecorded immune exposures were likely. Notes on this clone: Its target is not known.

The TCR sequence derives from a man aged 18 to 30 in good health and CMV-seropositive. Sequencing was carried out using PBMCs.

The CDR3 DNA reads TGCAGTGCTATAGTGAACACTGAAGCTTTCTTT. Its translation: CSAIVNTEAFF. The chain carries TRBV20-1 and TRBJ1-1; D is ambiguous. The CDR3 sequence is 11 residues long. CDR1 is DFQATT and CDR2 is SNEGSKA in the germline V gene (reference sequence). Trimming left V 4 bases short and J 0 bases short, with 3 bases between.